What follows are 17 T cell receptor beta chains derived from one specimen sequenced in a study of STAT5B mutations in CD4+ large granular lymphocyte leukemia. Clones were sequenced by immunoSEQ multiplex PCR, and TCRdb holds only the in-frame ones, with some missing. The repertoire holds 30,000 or so clones, with over 80% as singletons. The specimen was CD4+ T cells from blood buffy coats. The receptors here all came from a human donor in good health.

In its sample, this clone was seen a few times. The chain couples TRBV7-2 to TRBJ1-3; D is unclear. This CDR3 contains 15 residues. Trimming removed 5 bases at V and 0 bases at J, with 11 bases between. Looked up from germline, CDR1 is SGHTA and CDR2 is FQGNSA. The CDR3 loop is CASSQFVSSGNTIYF. The CDR3 nucleotides read TGTGCCAGCAGCCAATTCGTCTCCTCTGGAAACACCATATATTTT.

The chain has TRBV27 and TRBJ1-2; maybe TRBD1 (6 bases). Trimming shortened V by 4 bases and J by 2 bases, and 11 bases separated the two germline ends. CDR1 MNHEY and CDR2 SMNVEV come from the germline V gene (reference sequence). The length of the CDR3 is 14 residues. CDR3 nucleotides: TGTGCCAGCAGTTCCAACAGGGTAAACTATGGCTACACCTTC. Its translation: CASSSNRVNYGYTF.

This clone is classed as medium-sized. The chain's CDR3 is CARGLAGPYF. CDR3 coding DNA: TGTGCCAGGGGACTAGCGGGCCCATACTTC. J is TRBJ2-7 and V is TRBV10-3; 12 bases align to TRBD2. The CDR3 totals 10 residues. Trimming removed 10 bases from V and 13 bases from J; junction bases left unmatched: 5. Germline CDR1 is ENHRY and CDR2 is SYGVKD.

The chain recombines TRBV19 with TRBJ2-6, with TRBD1 matching over 8 bases. Trimming took 6 bases from V and 2 from J; bases not matched to a gene: 9. The CDR3 is 17 residues long. CDR1 and CDR2 (germline): LNHDA, SQIVND (reference sequence). Here the CDR3 DNA reads TGTGCCAGTAGATCCGGGACAGGAGATCCTGGGGCCAACGTCCTGACTTTC. Amino acid sequence: CASRSGTGDPGANVLTF.

Turning to this clone: A junction end diverges from the germline sequence, so it may reflect a read error. The chain recombines TRBV7-9 with TRBJ2-7; 7 bases align to TRBD2. CDR1 is SEHNR and CDR2 is FQNEAQ in the germline V gene (reference sequence). The CDR3 is 15 amino acids. As DNA, the CDR3 is TGTGCCGGCAGCTTAGCGGGTGGGAATCCTGGGGAGCAGTACTTC. This sequence encodes CAGSLAGGNPGEQYF.

V gene TRBV10-3 combines with J gene TRBJ2-7; 10 bases map to TRBD2. CDR1 ENHRY and CDR2 SYGVKD come from the germline V gene. The CDR3 is 14 amino acids. Germline trimming cut 6 bases from V and 4 bases from J; bases unmatched to any gene: 6. The CDR3 bases are TGTGCCATCAGAAAAGCGGGAGGGCCGTACGAGCAGTACTTC. Translation: CAIRKAGGPYEQYF.

The chain joins TRBV6-1 to TRBJ2-7, with a possible D match to TRBD2 (5 bases). From germline, CDR1 is MNHNS and CDR2 SASEGT. This CDR3 comprises 13 residues. V was shortened by 5 bases and J by 3 bases, with 11 bases between the two germline ends. CDR3 DNA: TGTGCCAGCAGTCGTGGAGGAGTCTACGAGCAGTACTTC. Translating gives CASSRGGVYEQYF.

The chain combines TRBV2 with TRBJ2-7; TRBD1 aligns across 9 bases. The germline CDR1 and CDR2 sequences are SNHLY and FYNNEI. Trimming took 7 bases from V and 3 from J; bases not matched to a gene: 4. There are 13 residues in the CDR3. The CDR3 loop reads CASKDRGYYEQYF. CDR3 in DNA: TGTGCCAGCAAAGACAGGGGGTACTACGAGCAGTACTTC.

This rearrangement joins TRBV15 to TRBJ2-7; D is perhaps TRBD1 (5 bases). The CDR3 contains 14 residues. Germline values: CDR1 LNHNV, CDR2 YYDKDF (reference sequence). V was trimmed by 0 bases and J by 1 base, leaving 7 bases between them. In DNA form, the CDR3 reads TGTGCCACCAGCAGAGACAGGGTATCCTACGAGCAGTACTTC. This codes for CATSRDRVSYEQYF.

The V call is TRBV6-1, the J call TRBJ2-7; D not certain. CDR3 size: 12 residues. The ends were cut back, 5 bases at V and 3 bases at J, with 8 bases in the middle. Germline assignment: CDR1 MNHNS and CDR2 SASEGT. CDR3 protein: CASSLSYYEQYF. CDR3 coding DNA: TGTGCCAGCAGTCTGAGCTACTACGAGCAGTACTTC.

The chain recombines TRBV7-9 with TRBJ2-7; the D is unclear. V lost 1 base, J lost 2 bases, and 3 bases lay in between. This CDR3 region has 12 residues. Germline CDR1 SEHNR, CDR2 FQNEAQ (reference sequence). The DNA for the CDR3 is TGTGCCAGCAGCTTAGAAGCCTACGAGCAGTACTTC. Translating it yields CASSLEAYEQYF.

The J gene is TRBJ2-7, the V gene TRBV7-2, with 8 bases that match TRBD1. Germline V gene lookup returns CDR1 SGHTA and CDR2 FQGNSA. Trimming removed 3 bases from V and 4 bases from J; junction bases left unmatched: 8. The CDR3 loop spans 15 amino acids. The CDR3 DNA sequence: TGTGCCAGCAGCTTTGATCGGGACAGGAAATACGAGCAGTACTTC. It yields the protein CASSFDRDRKYEQYF.

V is TRBV6-1 and J is TRBJ1-4, with TRBD1 matching 7 bases. V shed 6 bases, J shed 4 bases, and the junction held 2 bases outside the gene matches. CDR3 length equals 13 residues. Germline CDR1 MNHNS, CDR2 SASEGT. This CDR3 is CASRTGNNEKLFF. The CDR3 coding sequence is TGTGCCAGCAGGACAGGGAATAATGAAAAACTGTTTTTT.

The V call is TRBV28, the J call TRBJ1-2; TRBD1 matches 7 bases. V lost 2 bases, J lost 4 bases, and 7 bases stayed unmatched. This CDR3 comprises 15 residues. Germline values: CDR1 MDHEN, CDR2 SYDVKM. The CDR3 DNA reads TGTGCCAGCAGTTTACCCCAGGGGGAGTCCTATGGCTACACCTTC. Translated: CASSLPQGESYGYTF.

This rearrangement joins TRBV27 to TRBJ1-1; the match to TRBD1 covers 8 bases. CDR1 and CDR2 from the germline V gene are MNHEY and SMNVEV (reference sequence). The V segment lost 0 bases and the J segment 4 bases; nucleotides outside the gene matches: 4. CDR3 size: 15 residues. The CDR3 nucleotides are TGTGCCAGCAGTTTATCTCGGACAGGGACCACTGAAGCTTTCTTT. It specifies CASSLSRTGTTEAFF.

The chain couples TRBV28 to TRBJ2-4, with D tentatively TRBD1 or TRBD2 (5 bases each). CDR1 and CDR2 (germline): MDHEN, SYDVKM. Deletions cut 4 bases from V and 1 base from J, with 14 bases between. The CDR3 extends over 16 amino acids. CDR3 bases: TGTGCCAGCAGTTCCCAGGGAGCTCCGGCCAAAAACATTCAGTACTTC. The encoded protein is CASSSQGAPAKNIQYF.

This rearrangement joins TRBV11-3 to TRBJ2-2; 7 bases agree with TRBD1. The germline gives CDR1 SGHNT, CDR2 YENEEA. The CDR3 sequence is 16 residues long. Trimming cost V 4 bases and J 1 base; bases outside gene matches: 6. The CDR3 region is CASSSRQGLNTGELFF. For the CDR3, the DNA is TGTGCCAGCAGCTCCCGACAGGGTTTGAACACCGGGGAGCTGTTTTTT.